This T cell receptor (beta chain) appears in the sequencing data of a study of blood T cell repertoires in COVID-19. J was trimmed by 7 bases and V by 6 bases; bases with no gene match: 11. CDR3 length equals 15 residues. The germline V gene has CDR1 KGHSH and CDR2 LQKENI. In the source study's methods: Reference gene primer amplification gave nucleated cell count estimates. Assay: immunoSEQ multiplex PCR; the TCRdb copy retains only in-frame clones and omits some. V, J and clone size were drawn from that table, and D and trimming were deduced from the DNA. The data hold more than 45,000 clones, with 90% observed a single time.

The chain has TRBV18 and TRBJ1-4, with 7 bases aligning to TRBD1. The TCR sequence derives from a human donor in a cohort sampled during active COVID-19. The sequenced sample consisted of peripheral blood. The CDR3 protein is CASSQGRGRGEKLFF. CDR3 sequence (DNA): TGTGCCAGCTCCCAGGGAAGGGGGCGAGGTGAAAAACTGTTTTTT.